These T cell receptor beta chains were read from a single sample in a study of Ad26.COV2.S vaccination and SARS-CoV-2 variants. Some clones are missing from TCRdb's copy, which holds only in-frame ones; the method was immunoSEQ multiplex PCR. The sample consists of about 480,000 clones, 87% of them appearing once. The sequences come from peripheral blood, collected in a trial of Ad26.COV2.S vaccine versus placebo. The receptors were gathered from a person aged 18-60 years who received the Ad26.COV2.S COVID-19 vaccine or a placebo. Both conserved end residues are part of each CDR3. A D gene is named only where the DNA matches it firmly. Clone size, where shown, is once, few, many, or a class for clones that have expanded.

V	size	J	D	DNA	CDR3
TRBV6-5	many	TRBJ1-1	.	TGTGCCAGCAGGGACCTCGCGGGGGCACTACAAGAAGCTTTCTTT	CASRDLAGALQEAFF
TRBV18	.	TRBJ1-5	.	TGTGCCAGCTCACCACCAGGGCAGGGAATGGGCAATCAGCCCCAGCATTTT	CASSPPGQGMGNQPQHF
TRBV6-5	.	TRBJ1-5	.	TGTGCCAGCAGCCTTACGACCTGGCAGCCCCAGCATTTT	CASSLTTWQPQHF
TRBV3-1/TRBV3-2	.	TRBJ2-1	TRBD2	TGTGCCAGCAGCCAAGATACGGGACTAGCGGAATACAATGAGCAGTTCTTC	CASSQDTGLAEYNEQFF
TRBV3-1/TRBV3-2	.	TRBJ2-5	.	TGTGCCAGCAGCCAAGGTCAGGAGACCCAGTACTTC	CASSQGQETQYF
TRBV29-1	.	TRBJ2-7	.	TGCAGCGTTGATACGGGTACCCTAGGGGAGCAGTACTTC	CSVDTGTLGEQYF
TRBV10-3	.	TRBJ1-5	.	TGTGCCATCAGTCAGGGAAACGAAAATCAGCCCCAGCATTTT	CAISQGNENQPQHF
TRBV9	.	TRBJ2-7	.	TGTGCCAGCAGCGTAGCACCCCAGGGTGGATCCTACGAGCAGTACTTC	CASSVAPQGGSYEQYF
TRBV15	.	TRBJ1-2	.	TGTGCCACCAGCAGAGATCAACAGGGCGTAAGCTATGGCTACACCTTC	CATSRDQQGVSYGYTF
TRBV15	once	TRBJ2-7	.	TGTGCCACCAGCAGAGCGGGACCACTCTACGAGCAGTACTTC	CATSRAGPLYEQYF
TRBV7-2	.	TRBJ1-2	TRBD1	TGTGCCAGCAGCTCCGGACAGGGGGGAGGCTACACCTTC	CASSSGQGGGYTF
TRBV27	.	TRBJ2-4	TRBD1	TGTGCCAGCAGTTGGGACAGGGGGGGCATTCAGTACTTC	CASSWDRGGIQYF
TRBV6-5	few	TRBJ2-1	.	TGTGCCAGCAGTTACTCGGGTTATAATGAGCAGTTCTTC	CASSYSGYNEQFF
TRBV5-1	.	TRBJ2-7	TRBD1	TGCGCCAGCAGCTTGGGACAGGGTTGGGGCGAGCAGTACTTC	CASSLGQGWGEQYF
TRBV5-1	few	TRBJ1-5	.	TGCGCCAGCAGCTTGCGGCAGGGCCCCAATCAGCCCCAGCATTTT	CASSLRQGPNQPQHF
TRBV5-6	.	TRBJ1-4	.	TGTGCCAGCAGCTTGGACAGGGAGGGTGAAAAACTGTTTTTT	CASSLDREGEKLFF
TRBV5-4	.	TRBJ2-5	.	TGTGCCAGCAGCTTGGGGGGTAGAGCCCAAGAGACCCAGTACTTC	CASSLGGRAQETQYF
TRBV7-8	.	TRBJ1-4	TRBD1	TGTGCCAGCAGCCGGACAGGGAGGGGTGAAAAACTGTTTTTT	CASSRTGRGEKLFF